This TCR beta chain is drawn from a study of T cell changes during pregnancy in multiple sclerosis. Germline V CDR1 and CDR2: SGHRS, YFSETQ. The CDR3 contains 19 residues. J lost 9 bases, V lost 4 bases, and 19 bases had no gene match. Sequenced by immunoSEQ multiplex PCR; TCRdb stores in-frame clones only, minus some. The sample includes about 70,000 clones, about 90% of them seen just once. The V call is TRBV5-1, the J call TRBJ2-1; 13 positions agree with TRBD2. The TCR originated in a female donor with multiple sclerosis, enrolled in a pregnancy study. The sequenced sample was peripheral blood, obtained after pregnancy. The CDR3: CASSHYQGGTSGNFGEQFF. For the CDR3, the DNA is TGCGCCAGCAGCCATTACCAAGGAGGGACTAGCGGGAATTTTGGTGAGCAGTTCTTC.